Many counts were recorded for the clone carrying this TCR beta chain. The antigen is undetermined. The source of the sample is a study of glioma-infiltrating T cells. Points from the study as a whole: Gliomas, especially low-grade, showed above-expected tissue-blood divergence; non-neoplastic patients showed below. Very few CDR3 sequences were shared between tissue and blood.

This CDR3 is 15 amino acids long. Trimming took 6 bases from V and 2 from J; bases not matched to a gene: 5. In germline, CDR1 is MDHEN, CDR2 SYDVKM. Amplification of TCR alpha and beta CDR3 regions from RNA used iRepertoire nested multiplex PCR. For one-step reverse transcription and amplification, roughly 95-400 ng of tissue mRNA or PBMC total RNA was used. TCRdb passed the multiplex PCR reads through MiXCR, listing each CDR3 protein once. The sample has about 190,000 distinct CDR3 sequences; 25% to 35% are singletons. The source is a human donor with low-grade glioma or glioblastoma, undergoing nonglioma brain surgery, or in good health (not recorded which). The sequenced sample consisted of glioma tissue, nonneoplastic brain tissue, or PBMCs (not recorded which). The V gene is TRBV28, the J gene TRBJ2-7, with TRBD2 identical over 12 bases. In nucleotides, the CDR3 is TGTGCCAGCAGAAATGGACTAGCGGGAACCTACGAGCAGTACTTC. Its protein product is CASRNGLAGTYEQYF.